This T cell receptor (beta chain) was obtained from a study of blood T cell repertoires in COVID-19. Study at large: Sites across the United States, Italy and Spain contributed samples from acute and convalescent COVID-19. T cells, B-cell-depleted T cells, or PBMCs provided the cDNA or gDNA that served as material.

Profiled with immunoSEQ multiplex PCR; TCRdb holds only in-frame clones, not every one. The profile covers some 210,000 clones, with 80% to 90% appearing a single time and less than 20% taken by the ten largest. This clone was detected only a few times. This CDR3 region has 13 residues. V shed 8 bases, J shed 6 bases, and the junction held 3 bases outside the gene matches. Germline CDR1 is SGHVS and CDR2 is FQNEAQ. The sample taken for sequencing was peripheral blood. The gene calls are TRBV7-8 and TRBJ1-5; TRBD1 agrees at 11 bases. The receptor comes from a human donor in a cohort sampled during active COVID-19. The CDR3, as DNA: TGTGCCAGCGGACAGGGGGCAGGTCAGCCCCAGCATTTT. Translated, it gives CASGQGAGQPQHF.